This TCR beta chain came from a study of post-analysis software for immune sequencing data. To note about this clonotype: What it binds is unknown.

The study, taken as a whole, reports: Roughly 5 TRBV segments, TRBV5-6, TRBV5-1 and TRBV20-1 among them, were found more frequent in patients than controls. Relative to controls, patients with multiple sclerosis showed significantly lower normalized Chao1 diversity. Strong same-batch co-clustering of samples appeared with F measure clustering.

Prepared TCR beta cDNA libraries contained unique molecular identifiers. One entry per CDR3 protein results from TCRdb running MiXCR on the PCR reads. The profile shows fewer than 850,000 distinct CDR3 sequences, roughly 50% of them singletons. Trimming removed 5 bases at V and 2 bases at J, with 16 bases between. Germline CDR1 and CDR2: DFQATT and SNEGSKA (reference sequence). The CDR3 contains 14 residues. This clonotype was obtained from a girl between 10 and 17 years old with multiple sclerosis. The J gene is TRBJ2-7, the V gene TRBV20-1; D possibly corresponds to TRBD1 (6 bases). What was sequenced was blood. The CDR3 DNA sequence: TGCAGTGCTTGGTTCGCCCAGGGGACCTACGAGCAGTACTTC. Translating it yields CSAWFAQGTYEQYF.